This T cell receptor beta chain came from a study of spatial heterogeneity in lung cancer. TCRdb recomputed calls from the 5' RACE reads with MiXCR, one row per CDR3 protein. The sample carries approximately 8,000 distinct CDR3 sequences, almost 8.5% recorded once. This clonotype is medium-sized (0.01 to 0.1%) by share. No antigen is known for it. Time point denoted: sample taken at primary tumor resection. The CDR3 totals 14 residues. Looked up from germline, CDR1 is MNHNS and CDR2 is SASEGT. After removal of 6 bases from V and 1 base from J, the junction contained 1 base not matched to a gene. Whole-study results and caveats: How many expanded intratumoral alpha and beta TCRs were present tracked the tumor mutation count, which was a count of nonsynonymous mutations.

The sequence came from a male donor with early-stage non-small cell lung cancer. The chain combines TRBV6-1 with TRBJ1-2, with TRBD1 identical over 11 bases. The sequences come from lung tumor tissue, collected at surgery. The CDR3 loop is CASRGTGGNYGYTF. CDR3 coding DNA: TGTGCCAGCAGGGGGACAGGGGGTAACTATGGCTACACCTTC.